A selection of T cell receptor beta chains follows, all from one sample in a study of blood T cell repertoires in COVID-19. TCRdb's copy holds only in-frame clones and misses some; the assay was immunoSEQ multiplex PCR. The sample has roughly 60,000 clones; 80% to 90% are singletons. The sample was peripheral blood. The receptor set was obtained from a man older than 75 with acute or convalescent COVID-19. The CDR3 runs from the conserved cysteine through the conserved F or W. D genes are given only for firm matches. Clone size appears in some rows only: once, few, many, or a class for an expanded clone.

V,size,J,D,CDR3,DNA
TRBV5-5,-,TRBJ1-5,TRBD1,CASSPILDRTNQPQHF,TGTGCCAGCAGCCCAATCCTGGACAGGACAAATCAGCCCCAGCATTTT
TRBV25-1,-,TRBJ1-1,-,CASSDDRQNPRAFF,TGTGCCAGCAGTGACGACAGACAGAATCCTAGAGCTTTCTTT
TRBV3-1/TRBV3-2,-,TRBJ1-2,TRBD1,CASSHSDRDYGYTF,TGTGCCAGCAGCCATTCGGACAGGGACTATGGCTACACCTTC
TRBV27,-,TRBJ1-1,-,CASSFREGAEAFF,TGTGCCAGCAGTTTCCGCGAAGGGGCTGAAGCTTTCTTT
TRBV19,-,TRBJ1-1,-,CASSIGSYTEAFF,TGTGCCAGTAGTATAGGGAGTTACACTGAAGCTTTCTTT
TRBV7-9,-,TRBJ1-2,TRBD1,CASSIRQGANYGYTF,TGTGCCAGCAGCATAAGACAGGGGGCTAACTATGGCTACACCTTC
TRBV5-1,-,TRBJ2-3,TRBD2,CASSGTSSGGRSSTDTQYF,TGCGCCAGCAGCGGCACTTCTAGCGGGGGACGATCTAGCACAGATACGCAGTATTTT
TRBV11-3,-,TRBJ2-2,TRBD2,CASSSRTSGGRGELFF,TGTGCCAGCAGCTCCCGGACTAGCGGGGGGAGGGGGGAGCTGTTTTTT
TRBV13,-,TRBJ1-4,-,CASTKRTGLRGEKLFF,TGTGCCAGCACTAAGAGGACGGGACTCCGCGGGGAAAAACTGTTTTTT
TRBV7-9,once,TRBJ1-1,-,CASSRNLGQNTEAFF,TGTGCCAGCAGCCGAAACCTTGGACAGAACACTGAAGCTTTCTTT
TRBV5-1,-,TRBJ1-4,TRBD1,CASSPGQGVKEKLFF,TGCGCCAGCAGCCCAGGACAGGGGGTGAAAGAAAAACTGTTTTTT
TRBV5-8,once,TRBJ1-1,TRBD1,CASSSTGGAYHTEAFF,TGTGCCAGCAGCTCCACAGGGGGCGCCTATCACACTGAAGCTTTCTTT
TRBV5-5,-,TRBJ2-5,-,CASSLSGGSYQETQYF,TGTGCCAGCAGCTTGAGTGGGGGCTCGTACCAAGAGACCCAGTACTTC
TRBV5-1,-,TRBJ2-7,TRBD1,CASSSRQGAMNEQYF,TGCGCCAGCAGCTCCCGACAGGGGGCGATGAACGAGCAGTACTTC
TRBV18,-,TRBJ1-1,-,CASSPGTGPDTEAFF,TGTGCCAGCTCACCCGGAACTGGGCCGGACACTGAAGCTTTCTTT
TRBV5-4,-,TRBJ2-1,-,CASRPDSRSYNEQFF,TGTGCCAGCAGACCGGACTCCCGTTCCTACAATGAGCAGTTCTTC
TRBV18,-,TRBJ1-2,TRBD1,CASSPTGAPGNYGYTF,TGTGCCAGCTCACCGACAGGGGCCCCCGGGAACTATGGCTACACCTTC